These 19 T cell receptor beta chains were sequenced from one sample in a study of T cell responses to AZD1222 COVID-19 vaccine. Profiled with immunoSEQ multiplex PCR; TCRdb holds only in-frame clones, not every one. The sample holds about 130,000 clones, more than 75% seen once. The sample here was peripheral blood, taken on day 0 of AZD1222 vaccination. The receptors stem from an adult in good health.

The CDR3 DNA sequence: TGTGCCAGCAGTCCGGTGGGAGGGGCTTCCGGGGAGCTGTTTTTT. It encodes CASSPVGGASGELFF. This chain connects TRBV7-9 to TRBJ2-2; 7 bases are a match to TRBD2. From germline, CDR1 is SEHNR and CDR2 FQNEAQ (reference sequence). With V trimmed by 6 bases and J by 6 bases, 10 bases remained unmatched. The CDR3 totals 15 residues.

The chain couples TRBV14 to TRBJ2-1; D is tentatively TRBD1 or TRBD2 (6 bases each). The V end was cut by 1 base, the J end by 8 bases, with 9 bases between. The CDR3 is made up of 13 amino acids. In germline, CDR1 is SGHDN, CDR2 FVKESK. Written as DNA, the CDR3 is TGTGCCAGCAGCCAAGTTAGGGGGGATGAGCAGTTCTTC. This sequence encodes CASSQVRGDEQFF. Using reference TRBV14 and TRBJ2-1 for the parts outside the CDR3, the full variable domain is EAGVTQFPSHSVIEKGQTVTLRCDPISGHDNLYWYRRVMGKEIKFLLHFVKESKQDESGMPNNRFLAERTGGTYSTLKVQPAELEDSGVYFCASSQVRGDEQFFGPGTRLTVL.

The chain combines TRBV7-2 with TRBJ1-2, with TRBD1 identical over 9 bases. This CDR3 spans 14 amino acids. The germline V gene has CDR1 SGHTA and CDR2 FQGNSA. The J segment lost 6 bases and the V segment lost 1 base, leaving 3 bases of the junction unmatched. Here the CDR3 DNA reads TGTGCCAGCAGCTTAGGACAGGGGGGGCATGGCTACACCTTC. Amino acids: CASSLGQGGHGYTF.

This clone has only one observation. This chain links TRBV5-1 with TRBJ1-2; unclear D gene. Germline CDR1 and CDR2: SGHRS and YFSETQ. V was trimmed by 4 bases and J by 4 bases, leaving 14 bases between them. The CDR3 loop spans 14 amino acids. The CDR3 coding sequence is TGCGCCAGCAGCCCGGTGGGTGCCTCCTATGGCTACACCTTC. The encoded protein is CASSPVGASYGYTF.

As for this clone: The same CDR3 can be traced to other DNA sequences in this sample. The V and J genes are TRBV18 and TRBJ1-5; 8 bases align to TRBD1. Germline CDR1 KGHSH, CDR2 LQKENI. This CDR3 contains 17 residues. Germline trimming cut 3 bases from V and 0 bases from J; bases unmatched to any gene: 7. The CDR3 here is CASSPSGQGRSNQPQHF. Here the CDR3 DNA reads TGTGCCAGCTCACCTTCCGGACAGGGCCGTAGCAATCAGCCCCAGCATTTT. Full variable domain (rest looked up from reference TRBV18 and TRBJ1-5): NAGVMQNPRHLVRRRGQEARLRCSPMKGHSHVYWYRQLPEEGLKFMVYLQKENIIDESGMPKERFSAEFPKEGPSILRIQQVVRGDSAAYFCASSPSGQGRSNQPQHFGDGTRLSIL.

CDR3 coding DNA: TGCGCCAGCAGCCCGGGCGGGGGCCTCAACACTGAAGCTTTCTTT. Its protein product is CASSPGGGLNTEAFF. The rearrangement uses TRBV5-1 and TRBJ1-1, with D perhaps matching TRBD1 (6 bases). Trimming shortened V by 4 bases and J by 2 bases, and 15 bases separated the two germline ends. This CDR3 has 15 amino acids. Germline V gene sequence: CDR1 SGHRS, CDR2 YFSETQ.

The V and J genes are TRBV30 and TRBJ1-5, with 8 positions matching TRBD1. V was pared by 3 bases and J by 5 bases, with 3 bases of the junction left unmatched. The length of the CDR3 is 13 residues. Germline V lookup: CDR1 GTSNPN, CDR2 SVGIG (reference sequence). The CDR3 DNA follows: TGTGCCTGGAGCGCGGGACAGGATCAGCCCCAGCATTTT. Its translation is CAWSAGQDQPQHF.

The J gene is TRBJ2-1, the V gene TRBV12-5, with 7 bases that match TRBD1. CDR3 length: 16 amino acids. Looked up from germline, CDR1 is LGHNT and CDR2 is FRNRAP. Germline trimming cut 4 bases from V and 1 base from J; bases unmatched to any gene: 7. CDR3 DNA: TGTGCTAGTGGTTCACTTCCGACAGGGTCCTACAATGAGCAGTTCTTC. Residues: CASGSLPTGSYNEQFF.

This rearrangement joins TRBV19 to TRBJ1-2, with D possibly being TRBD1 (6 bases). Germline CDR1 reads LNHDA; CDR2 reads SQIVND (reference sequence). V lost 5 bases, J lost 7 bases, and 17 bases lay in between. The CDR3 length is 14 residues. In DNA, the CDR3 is TGTGCCAGTAGTTTCGACGGGACAAAAGCTGGCTACACCTTC. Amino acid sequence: CASSFDGTKAGYTF.

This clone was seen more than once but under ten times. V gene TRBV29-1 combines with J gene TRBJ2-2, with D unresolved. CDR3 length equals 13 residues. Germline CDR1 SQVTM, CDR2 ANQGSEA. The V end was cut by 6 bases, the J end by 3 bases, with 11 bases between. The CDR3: CSVPSLYTGELFF. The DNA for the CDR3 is TGCAGCGTCCCTTCCCTTTACACCGGGGAGCTGTTTTTT.

Here the CDR3 reads CASSQNTGELFF. For the CDR3, the DNA is TGTGCCAGCAGTCAGAACACCGGGGAGCTGTTTTTT. The chain carries TRBV27 and TRBJ2-2; the D is unclear. V gave up 5 bases and J gave up 1 base, with 2 bases separating them. Germline CDR1 MNHEY, CDR2 SMNVEV (reference sequence). The CDR3 spans 12 residues.

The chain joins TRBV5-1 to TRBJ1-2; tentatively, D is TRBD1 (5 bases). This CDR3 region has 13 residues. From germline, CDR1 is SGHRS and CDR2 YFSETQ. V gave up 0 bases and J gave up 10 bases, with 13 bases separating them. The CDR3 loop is CASSLGQGGDYTF. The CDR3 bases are TGCGCCAGCAGCTTGGGGCAGGGCGGTGACTACACCTTC.

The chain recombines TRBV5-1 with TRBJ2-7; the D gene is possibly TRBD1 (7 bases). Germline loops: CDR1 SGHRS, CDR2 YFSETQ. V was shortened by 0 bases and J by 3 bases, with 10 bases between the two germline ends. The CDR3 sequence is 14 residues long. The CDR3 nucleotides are TGCGCCAGCAGCTTGGTTCAGGGGGGCTACGAGCAGTACTTC. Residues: CASSLVQGGYEQYF. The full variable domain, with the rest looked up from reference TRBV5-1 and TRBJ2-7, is KAGVTQTPRYLIKTRGQQVTLSCSPISGHRSVSWYQQTPGQGLQFLFEYFSETQRNKGNFPGRFSGRQFSNSRSEMNVSTLELGDSALYLCASSLVQGGYEQYFGPGTRLTVT.

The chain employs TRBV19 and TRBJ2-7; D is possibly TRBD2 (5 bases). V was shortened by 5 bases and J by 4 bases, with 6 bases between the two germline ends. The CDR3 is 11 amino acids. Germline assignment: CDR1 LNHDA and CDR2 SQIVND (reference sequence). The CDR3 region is CASSEGYEQYF. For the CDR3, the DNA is TGTGCCAGTAGTGAGGGATACGAGCAGTACTTC.

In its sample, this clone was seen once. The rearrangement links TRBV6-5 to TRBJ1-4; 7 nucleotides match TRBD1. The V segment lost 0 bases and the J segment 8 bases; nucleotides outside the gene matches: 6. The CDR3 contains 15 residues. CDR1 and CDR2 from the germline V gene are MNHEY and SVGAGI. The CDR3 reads CASSYSTGPTEKLFF. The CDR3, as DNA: TGTGCCAGCAGTTACTCGACAGGGCCCACCGAAAAACTGTTTTTT.

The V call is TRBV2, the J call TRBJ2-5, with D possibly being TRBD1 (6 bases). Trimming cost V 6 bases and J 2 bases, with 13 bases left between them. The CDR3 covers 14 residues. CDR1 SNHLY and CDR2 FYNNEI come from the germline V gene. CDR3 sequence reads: CASRVWDTQETQYF. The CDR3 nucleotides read TGTGCCAGCAGGGTGTGGGACACTCAAGAGACCCAGTACTTC. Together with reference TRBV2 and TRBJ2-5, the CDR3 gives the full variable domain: EPEVTQTPSHQVTQMGQEVILRCVPISNHLYFYWYRQILGQKVEFLVSFYNNEISEKSEIFDDQFSVERPDGSNFTLKIRSTKLEDSAMYFCASRVWDTQETQYFGPGTRLLVL.

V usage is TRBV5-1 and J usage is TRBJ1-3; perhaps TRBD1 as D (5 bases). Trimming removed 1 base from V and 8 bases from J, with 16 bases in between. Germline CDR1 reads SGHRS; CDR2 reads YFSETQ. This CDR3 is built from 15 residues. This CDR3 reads CASSLRGTGSDTIYF. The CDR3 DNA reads TGCGCCAGCAGCTTGCGGGGGACCGGCAGTGACACCATATATTTT.

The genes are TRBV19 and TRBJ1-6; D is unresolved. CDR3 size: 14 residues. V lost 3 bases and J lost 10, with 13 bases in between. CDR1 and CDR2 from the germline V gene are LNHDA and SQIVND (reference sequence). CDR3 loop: CASSIGRLGSPLHF. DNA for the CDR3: TGTGCCAGTAGTATTGGGCGCCTAGGGTCACCCCTCCACTTT.

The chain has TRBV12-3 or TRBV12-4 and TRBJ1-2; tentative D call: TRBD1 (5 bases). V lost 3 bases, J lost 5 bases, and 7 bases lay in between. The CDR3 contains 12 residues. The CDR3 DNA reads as TGTGCCAGCAGTTTCGAGGGGTATGGCTACACCTTC. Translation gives CASSFEGYGYTF.